This T cell receptor (beta chain) was recorded in a study of blood T cell repertoires in COVID-19. Overall study context: PBMCs, B-cell-depleted T cells, or T cells were the source of the cDNA or gDNA that made up the material.

Looked up from germline, CDR1 is MNHEY and CDR2 is SVGAGI. Trimming pared 9 bases from V and 0 bases from J, leaving 10 bases between. CDR3 length: 13 amino acids. This clone was seen a single time. Per the authors' pipeline: Nucleated cell counts were estimated from reference gene primer amplification. Profiled with immunoSEQ multiplex PCR; TCRdb holds only in-frame clones, not every one. Clone size and the V and J calls come from that table; the DNA yielded D and trimming. The repertoire includes some 70,000 clones, 76% of them detected once, and under 15% sits in the top ten. The sequence came from a man in his 60s with COVID-19, enrolled during active disease. The sequenced sample was peripheral blood. The V and J genes are TRBV6-5 and TRBJ2-3; D is uncertain. The CDR3 protein is CASCSTSTDTQYF. DNA for the CDR3: TGTGCCAGTTGTAGCACTAGCACAGATACGCAGTATTTT.